This T cell receptor beta chain was captured in a study of T cell clusters in autoimmune cytopenias. TRB amplification used around 0.25 ug of peripheral blood genomic DNA. CDR1 and CDR2 (germline): SGHRS, YFSETQ. This CDR3 has 16 amino acids. Multiplex touch-down PCR amplified TRB using TRB-A and TRB-B pools in one tube. From the multiplex PCR reads, TCRdb lists one entry per CDR3 protein and no DNA. This repertoire includes roughly 5,000 distinct CDR3 sequences. These data are also associated with another study on T cell repertoires in aging, cancer and after chemotherapy. From that paper: Donors were grouped into six age bands spanning 30 or younger through 70 or older. In cancer patients, declining TCR diversity with age involved lost richness and lost evenness.

The clonotype was recovered from a human donor in good health. The chain recombines TRBV5-1 with TRBJ1-1; absent DNA, TCRdb's TRBD1 call cannot be checked. Material for sequencing was peripheral blood. The CDR3 spells CASSTGQGGMNTEAFF.